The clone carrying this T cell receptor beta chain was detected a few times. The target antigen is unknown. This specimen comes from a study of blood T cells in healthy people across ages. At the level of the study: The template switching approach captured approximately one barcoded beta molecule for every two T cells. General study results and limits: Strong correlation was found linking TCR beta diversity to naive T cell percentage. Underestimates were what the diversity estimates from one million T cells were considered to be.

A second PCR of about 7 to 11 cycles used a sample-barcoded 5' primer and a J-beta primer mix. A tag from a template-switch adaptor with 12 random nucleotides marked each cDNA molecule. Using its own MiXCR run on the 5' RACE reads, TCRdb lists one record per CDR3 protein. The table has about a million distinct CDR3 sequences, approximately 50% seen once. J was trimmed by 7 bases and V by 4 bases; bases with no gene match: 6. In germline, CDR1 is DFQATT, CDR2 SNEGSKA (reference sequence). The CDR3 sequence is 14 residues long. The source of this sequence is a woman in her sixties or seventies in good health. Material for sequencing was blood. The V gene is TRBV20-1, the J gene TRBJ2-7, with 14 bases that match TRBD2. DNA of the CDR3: TGCAGTGCTATAGGGACTAGCGGGAGAAATGAGCAGTACTTC. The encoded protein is CSAIGTSGRNEQYF.